Presented here are 27 T cell receptor beta chains from one specimen sequenced in a study of T cells after yellow fever vaccination. TCRdb redid the calling of the 5' RACE reads with MiXCR, one entry per CDR3 protein. The sample yields approximately 600,000 distinct CDR3 sequences, 9% to 15% seen once. Sequenced here: PBMCs, sampled on the day of the yellow fever booster vaccination. These TCRs come from a man aged 25 to 40 who received the YFV17D yellow fever vaccine.

This clonotype was recorded at least ten times. V gene TRBV20-1 combines with J gene TRBJ2-1; 7 bases agree with TRBD2. The CDR3 contains 17 residues. Germline CDR1 reads DFQATT; CDR2 reads SNEGSKA (reference sequence). V lost 4 bases to trimming and J lost 1 base; unmatched junction nucleotides: 13. CDR3 sequence: CSAILDGASGSYNEQFF. Here the CDR3 DNA reads TGCAGTGCTATATTGGATGGGGCTAGCGGATCCTACAATGAGCAGTTCTTC.

The chain links TRBV20-1 to TRBJ2-3; D is possibly TRBD2 (5 bases). From germline, CDR1 is DFQATT and CDR2 SNEGSKA (reference sequence). Trimming shortened V by 2 bases and J by 5 bases, and 8 bases separated the two germline ends. This CDR3 is 12 amino acids long. In DNA, the CDR3 is TGCAGTGCTAGACGGGCGGGAGATACGCAGTATTTT. Its translation is CSARRAGDTQYF.

This clonotype was picked up a small number of times. J is TRBJ1-6 and V is TRBV4-3; 7 bases are a match to TRBD1. V lost 0 bases to trimming and J lost 8 bases; unmatched junction nucleotides: 7. CDR3 length: 16 residues. The V gene's germline CDR1 is LGHNA and CDR2 YSLEER. In nucleotides, the CDR3 is TGCGCCAGCAGCCAAGATCCAGGGGGTGGTTATTCACCCCTCCACTTT. This gives the protein CASSQDPGGGYSPLHF.

The chain's CDR3 is CSAKVSGPRTDTQYF. DNA for the CDR3: TGCAGTGCTAAGGTCAGCGGCCCTCGCACAGATACGCAGTATTTT. The chain uses TRBV20-1 and TRBJ2-3; tentatively, D is TRBD2 (5 bases). V lost 4 bases to trimming and J lost 1 base, with 15 bases between them. This CDR3 comprises 15 residues. Germline loops: CDR1 DFQATT, CDR2 SNEGSKA (reference sequence).

Only a few counts were recorded for this clonotype. The chain links TRBV18 to TRBJ1-3; D unresolved. The ends were cut back, 3 bases at V and 9 bases at J, with 9 bases in the middle. The germline gives CDR1 KGHSH, CDR2 LQKENI. The CDR3 runs 12 residues. The CDR3 here is CASSPERATIYF. DNA for the CDR3: TGTGCCAGCTCACCGGAGAGGGCCACCATATATTTT.

This clonotype was counted between two and nine times. CDR3 amino acids: CASNRPTGELFF. CDR3 in DNA: TGTGCCAGCAATAGGCCCACCGGGGAGCTGTTTTTT. This chain uses TRBV6-2 or TRBV6-3 with TRBJ2-2, with unresolved D. From germline, CDR1 is MNHEY and CDR2 SVGEGT. The CDR3 length is 12 residues. Trimming cost V 7 bases and J 4 bases, with 7 bases left between them.

This clonotype was counted between two and nine times. J is TRBJ2-5 and V is TRBV5-1; 7 bases map to TRBD2. The V gene end was trimmed by 6 bases and the J gene end by 3 bases; junction bases not matched to a gene: 2. The CDR3 is 12 amino acids. CDR1 is SGHRS, CDR2 YFSETQ, per germline. CDR3 DNA: TGCGCCAGCACTAGCGGAGAAGAGACCCAGTACTTC. Its translation is CASTSGEETQYF.

The rearrangement links TRBV6-2 or TRBV6-3 to TRBJ2-7; 7 nucleotides agree with TRBD1. Trimming took 2 bases from V and 2 from J; bases not matched to a gene: 6. Per germline, CDR1 MNHEY and CDR2 SVGEGT. The CDR3 runs to 15 residues. The DNA for the CDR3 is TGTGCCAGCAGTTACAGCAGGGGGTCAACCTACGAGCAGTACTTC. Protein sequence: CASSYSRGSTYEQYF.

This clonotype was seen more than once but under ten times. The CDR3 region has the DNA TGCAGTGCTACTCGGCATGGGCGAATGGAGAACATTCAGTACTTC. This codes for CSATRHGRMENIQYF. V gene TRBV20-1 combines with J gene TRBJ2-4; D is unclear. V lost 4 bases to trimming and J lost 7 bases, with 20 bases between them. The germline gives CDR1 DFQATT, CDR2 SNEGSKA (reference sequence). CDR3 length equals 15 residues.

This clonotype has more than one count but fewer than ten. The rearrangement links TRBV5-4 to TRBJ2-3; 7 bases are a match to TRBD2. CDR1 is SGHNT, CDR2 YYREEE, per germline (reference sequence). The CDR3 sequence is 15 residues long. V dropped 6 bases and J dropped 2; count of bases not matched to a gene: 9. As DNA, the CDR3 is TGTGCCAGCACTCCTTTAGCGGGCCTCACAGATACGCAGTATTTT. This codes for CASTPLAGLTDTQYF.

This clonotype was counted ten times or more. J is TRBJ2-5 and V is TRBV5-6; no definite D call. V was cut by 1 base and J by 1 base, with 14 bases left in between. The CDR3 is 16 residues long. The V gene's germline CDR1 is SGHDT and CDR2 YYEEEE. The CDR3 sequence: CASSLSGTNPQETQYF. CDR3 in DNA: TGTGCCAGCAGCTTGTCTGGAACTAACCCCCAAGAGACCCAGTACTTC. The full variable domain, in which reference TRBV5-6 and TRBJ2-5 provide the parts outside the CDR3, is DAGVTQSPTHLIKTRGQQVTLRCSPKSGHDTVSWYQQALGQGPQFIFQYYEEEERQRGNFPDRFSGHQFPNYSSELNVNALLLGDSALYLCASSLSGTNPQETQYFGPGTRLLVL.

V and J are TRBV7-2 and TRBJ2-5, with a possible D match to TRBD2 (6 bases). Germline lookup yields CDR1 SGHTA and CDR2 FQGNSA. CDR3 length: 14 residues. V lost 1 base to trimming and J lost 5 bases, with 11 bases between them. CDR3 DNA: TGTGCCAGCAGCTTAGGGTCGGGAGCGGAGACCCAGTACTTC. Protein product: CASSLGSGAETQYF. Drawing the rest from reference TRBV7-2 and TRBJ2-5, the complete variable domain is GAGVSQSPSNKVTEKGKDVELRCDPISGHTALYWYRQSLGQGLEFLIYFQGNSAPDKSGLPSDRFSAERTGGSVSTLTIQRTQQEDSAVYLCASSLGSGAETQYFGPGTRLLVL.

This clonotype was observed a few times. The chain carries TRBV20-1 and TRBJ2-1, with 11 nucleotides matching TRBD2. The junction had 8 bases not matched to a gene; V was cut back by 3 bases and J by 4 bases. Per the germline V gene, CDR1 is DFQATT and CDR2 is SNEGSKA (reference sequence). The CDR3 contains 16 residues. The chain's CDR3 is CSASRPSGRTYNEQFF. The CDR3 DNA follows: TGCAGTGCTAGTCGTCCTAGCGGGAGGACGTACAATGAGCAGTTCTTC.

This clonotype has at least ten counts. The chain carries TRBV5-1 and TRBJ2-7; tentatively, D is TRBD1 (7 bases). The germline CDR1 and CDR2 sequences are SGHRS and YFSETQ. CDR3 length equals 13 residues. V lost 3 bases and J 4 bases, leaving 11 bases between the germline ends. CDR3 loop: CASSWGDRYEQYF. In DNA form, the CDR3 reads TGCGCCAGCAGCTGGGGGGACAGATACGAGCAGTACTTC.

This rearrangement joins TRBV20-1 to TRBJ1-5, with 12 bases lining up with TRBD1. With 2 bases clipped from V and 6 bases from J, the junction kept 8 bases outside the gene matches. The CDR3 length is 16 residues. CDR1 and CDR2 (germline): DFQATT, SNEGSKA (reference sequence). The CDR3 DNA sequence: TGCAGTGCTAGAAAAACCGGGACAGGGGGCCTTCAGCCCCAGCATTTT. It is translated as CSARKTGTGGLQPQHF.

J is TRBJ2-3 and V is TRBV28; 9 positions match TRBD1. The germline V gene has CDR1 MDHEN and CDR2 SYDVKM. The CDR3 contains 16 residues. The J segment lost 2 bases and the V segment lost 5 bases, leaving 8 bases of the junction unmatched. CDR3 nucleotide sequence: TGTGCCAGCAGTCCGTGGGGACAGGGACTCACAGATACGCAGTATTTT. It codes for CASSPWGQGLTDTQYF.

This clonotype was seen a few times. V gene TRBV20-1 combines with J gene TRBJ2-2; 8 nucleotides align to TRBD1. The V and J ends lost 4 bases and 5 bases, in that order; junction bases with no gene match: 9. Germline V gene data show CDR1 as DFQATT and CDR2 as SNEGSKA (reference sequence). The CDR3 runs 15 residues. This CDR3 reads CSANPGTGGTGELFF. CDR3 bases: TGCAGTGCTAACCCTGGGACAGGTGGTACCGGGGAGCTGTTTTTT.

This clonotype was detected only a few times. This chain uses TRBV5-4 with TRBJ2-7; the D is unclear. Trimming took off 4 bases at V and 0 bases at J, with 11 bases between the two ends. CDR1 is SGHNT and CDR2 is YYREEE in the germline V gene (reference sequence). This CDR3 comprises 14 residues. The CDR3 region has the DNA TGTGCCAGCAGCGCGGACCCGAGCTCCTACGAGCAGTACTTC. Its translation is CASSADPSSYEQYF.

The V gene is TRBV20-1, the J gene TRBJ2-1; D is undetermined. The CDR3 has 12 residues. CDR1 DFQATT and CDR2 SNEGSKA come from the germline V gene (reference sequence). The V end lost 4 bases, the J end lost 3 bases, and 7 bases lay between the germline ends. The CDR3 protein is CSATHYYNEQFF. The CDR3 bases are TGCAGTGCTACACATTACTACAATGAGCAGTTCTTC.

This chain links TRBV20-1 with TRBJ2-7, with 7 bases fitting TRBD2. This CDR3 comprises 12 residues. Unmatched junction bases numbered 4, after V lost 6 bases and J lost 2 bases. The germline V gene has CDR1 DFQATT and CDR2 SNEGSKA (reference sequence). The CDR3 here is CSAPRGAYEQYF. In DNA form, the CDR3 reads TGCAGTGCCCCACGGGGGGCCTACGAGCAGTACTTC.

This clonotype occurred many times. The chain combines TRBV6-5 with TRBJ1-5; D gene uncertain. V dropped 6 bases and J dropped 4 bases, with 13 bases sitting between them. Germline lookup yields CDR1 MNHEY and CDR2 SVGAGI. CDR3 length: 14 residues. For the CDR3, the DNA is TGTGCCAGCAGCCCTACATCCGGGAATCAGCCCCAGCATTTT. It codes for CASSPTSGNQPQHF.

This clonotype was detected only a few times. V usage is TRBV20-1 and J usage is TRBJ2-3, with 12 bases fitting TRBD2. This CDR3 comprises 17 residues. The germline V gene has CDR1 DFQATT and CDR2 SNEGSKA (reference sequence). The J segment lost 0 bases and the V segment lost 1 base, leaving 5 bases of the junction unmatched. The CDR3: CSARGLLAGGSTDTQYF. The CDR3 region has the DNA TGCAGTGCTAGAGGCTTACTAGCGGGAGGTAGCACAGATACGCAGTATTTT.

The CDR3 DNA is TGTGCCAGCAGCTTAGATACCATAGATACGCAGTATTTT. The encoded protein is CASSLDTIDTQYF. The rearrangement joins TRBV11-2 to TRBJ2-3; D is unresolved. CDR3 length equals 13 residues. V was clipped by 0 bases and J by 5 bases, with 6 bases between them. Germline CDR1 and CDR2: SGHAT and FQNNGV.

The rearrangement links TRBV5-1 to TRBJ1-4; D unresolved. V lost 3 bases and J 3 bases, leaving 9 bases between the germline ends. There are 14 residues in the CDR3. Germline V gene data show CDR1 as SGHRS and CDR2 as YFSETQ. The CDR3 DNA is TGCGCCAGCAGCTCGACGATGTCTAATGAAAAACTGTTTTTT. Amino acids: CASSSTMSNEKLFF.

J is TRBJ1-6 and V is TRBV20-1, with 7 nucleotides matching TRBD1. In germline, CDR1 is DFQATT, CDR2 SNEGSKA (reference sequence). This CDR3 comprises 12 residues. The V gene end was trimmed by 4 bases and the J gene end by 11 bases; junction bases not matched to a gene: 5. The CDR3 nucleotides are TGCAGTGCTATAGGGGGCGAGCCACCCCTCCACTTT. Its translation is CSAIGGEPPLHF.

This clonotype was observed a few times. V gene TRBV6-4 combines with J gene TRBJ2-1; 9 nucleotides match TRBD2. This CDR3 comprises 16 residues. CDR1 MRHNA and CDR2 SNTAGT come from the germline V gene. J gave up 6 bases and V 5 bases, and 11 bases lay outside the gene matches. CDR3 sequence: CASSTGSLAGPNEQFF. In DNA, the CDR3 is TGTGCCAGCAGTACCGGGAGCCTAGCGGGGCCCAATGAGCAGTTCTTC.

The V and J genes are TRBV20-1 and TRBJ2-3; 7 bases fit TRBD1. V shed 6 bases and J 0 bases; nucleotides not matched to a gene: 6. The CDR3 length is 14 residues. CDR1 DFQATT and CDR2 SNEGSKA come from the germline V gene (reference sequence). The CDR3 loop reads CSAWTGLSTDTQYF. CDR3 coding DNA: TGCAGTGCCTGGACAGGATTGAGCACAGATACGCAGTATTTT.